Listed below are T cell receptor beta chains from one sample, sequenced in a study of T cells in Graves' hyperthyroidism and ophthalmopathy. TCRdb reprocessed the multiplex PCR reads with MiXCR, giving one entry per CDR3 protein. This table holds around 420,000 distinct CDR3 sequences, approximately 14% found once. Sequenced: blood. Receptor source: a woman aged 18-29 years with Graves' hyperthyroidism. Both conserved end residues are trimmed from each CDR3.

J: TRBJ2-1; V: TRBV11-2; CDR3: ASSLINGTYNEQF
J: TRBJ2-2; V: TRBV12-3/TRBV12-4; CDR3: ASSGIPRNTGELF
J: TRBJ2-1; V: TRBV28; CDR3: ASSVVNSYNEQF
J: TRBJ2-1; V: TRBV6-5; CDR3: ASSYGLAGEGEQF
J: TRBJ1-2; V: TRBV30; CDR3: AWSVGSGAPRDRDYGYT
J: TRBJ2-7; V: TRBV28; CDR3: ASSPVVTYEQY
J: TRBJ2-7; V: TRBV7-3; CDR3: ASSRDRGREQY
J: TRBJ1-3; V: TRBV2; CDR3: ATKASSGNTIY
J: TRBJ2-3; V: TRBV5-4; CDR3: ASSFGGGNTDTQY
J: TRBJ2-1; V: TRBV5-8; CDR3: ASSSVGRNEQF